This TCR beta chain originates from a study of Graves' ophthalmopathy and Graves' hyperthyroidism. The germline gives CDR1 SGHTA, CDR2 FQGNSA. Between the trimmed V and J ends, which lost 0 bases and 0 bases, there was a span of 6 bases. The CDR3 spans 15 residues. As the template, RNA transcripts were used to amplify TCR beta CDR3 regions. After a first-round RT-PCR with HTBI primers, a second-round multiplex PCR was run. TCRdb passed the multiplex PCR reads through MiXCR, listing each CDR3 protein once. The data show 740,000 or so distinct CDR3 sequences, roughly two fifths seen once. The origin of this receptor is an adult man with Graves' ophthalmopathy. Input material: peripheral blood. V usage is TRBV7-2 and J usage is TRBJ2-1; D is unresolved. The CDR3 reads CASSLAASSYNEQFF. The CDR3 bases are TGTGCCAGCAGCTTAGCTGCCAGCTCCTACAATGAGCAGTTCTTC.